What follows are 16 T cell receptor beta chains derived from one specimen sequenced in a study of identical twins. Using its own MiXCR run on the 5' RACE reads, TCRdb lists one record per CDR3 protein. The sample contains 100,000 to 110,000 distinct CDR3 sequences, under 7% of which appear only once. Sequencing was done on a sample of memory T cells sorted from blood. Source of these receptors: a woman between 45 and 60 years old in good health.

This clonotype showed up many times. J is TRBJ1-3 and V is TRBV29-1, with D hard to call. Germline V gene data show CDR1 as SQVTM and CDR2 as ANQGSEA. This CDR3 is 13 amino acids long. V dropped 5 bases and J dropped 3 bases, with 11 bases sitting between them. CDR3: CSVNTGSGNTIYF. DNA for the CDR3: TGCAGCGTTAACACCGGCAGTGGAAACACCATATATTTT.

This clonotype was recorded at least ten times. The chain has TRBV5-6 and TRBJ2-5; D is perhaps TRBD1 or TRBD2 (5 bases each). Trimming removed 0 bases at V and 5 bases at J, with 11 bases between. The CDR3 is 14 amino acids. Germline assignment: CDR1 SGHDT and CDR2 YYEEEE. The CDR3: CASSLGQRTETQYF. The DNA of the CDR3 is TGTGCCAGCAGCTTGGGACAGAGGACTGAGACCCAGTACTTC.

The sample holds a few counts of this clonotype. This sequence joins TRBV5-8 and TRBJ2-1; perhaps D is TRBD1 or TRBD2 (5 bases each). V shed 4 bases and J shed 2 bases, with 13 bases lying between them. The length of the CDR3 is 15 residues. Germline V CDR1 and CDR2: SGHTS, YDEGEE. The CDR3: CASSEGQTAYNEQFF. In nucleotides, the CDR3 is TGTGCCAGCAGCGAGGGGCAGACAGCCTACAATGAGCAGTTCTTC. The whole variable domain, filled in from reference TRBV5-8 and TRBJ2-1, reads EAGVTQSPTHLIKTRGQQATLRCSPISGHTSVYWYQQALGLGLQFLLWYDEGEERNRGNFPPRFSGRQFPNYSSELNVNALELEDSALYLCASSEGQTAYNEQFFGPGTRLTVL.

This clonotype was detected ten times or more. This chain connects TRBV20-1 to TRBJ2-1; D call uncertain. Germline V gene sequence: CDR1 DFQATT, CDR2 SNEGSKA (reference sequence). Deletions cut 5 bases from V and 10 bases from J, with 9 bases between. The CDR3 length is 10 residues. CDR3: CSALGSEQFF. CDR3 coding DNA: TGCAGTGCTCTGGGGTCCGAGCAGTTCTTC.

The gene calls are TRBV12-3 or TRBV12-4 and TRBJ1-2; D is possibly TRBD1 (6 bases). The CDR3 totals 13 residues. Trimming removed 5 bases from V and 8 bases from J, with 15 bases in between. The chain's CDR3 is CASSPGHLGGYTF. The DNA of the CDR3 is TGTGCCAGCAGTCCGGGACATTTGGGGGGCTACACCTTC.

This rearrangement joins TRBV7-8 to TRBJ2-3; D not resolved. The ends were cut back, 6 bases at V and 1 base at J, with 14 bases in the middle. The CDR3 has 15 amino acids. Germline V CDR1 and CDR2: SGHVS, FQNEAQ. The CDR3 DNA follows: TGTGCCAGCAGTCCAATAACCTCGGGCACAGATACGCAGTATTTT. This translates into CASSPITSGTDTQYF.

The rearrangement links TRBV5-5 to TRBJ2-1; 9 bases map to TRBD1. Per germline, CDR1 SGHKS and CDR2 YYEKEE (reference sequence). CDR3 length equals 15 residues. V was clipped by 4 bases and J by 1 base; unmatched bases: 3. CDR3 region: CASSRDRVSYNEQFF. The CDR3 DNA reads as TGTGCCAGCAGCAGGGACAGGGTATCCTACAATGAGCAGTTCTTC.

This clonotype occurred many times. This chain links TRBV20-1 with TRBJ2-5, with TRBD1 matching 10 bases. Germline assignment: CDR1 DFQATT and CDR2 SNEGSKA (reference sequence). The CDR3 covers 16 residues. With 2 bases clipped from V and 7 bases from J, the junction kept 13 bases outside the gene matches. CDR3 sequence (DNA): TGCAGTGCTAGACCGTCCCGGGACAGGGGTGGTGGGACCCAGTACTTC. It is translated as CSARPSRDRGGGTQYF.

This clonotype was picked up many times. The rearrangement links TRBV5-1 to TRBJ2-1; TRBD2 matches 7 bases. Germline trimming cut 0 bases from V and 6 bases from J; bases unmatched to any gene: 6. The CDR3 sequence is 15 residues long. Germline values: CDR1 SGHRS, CDR2 YFSETQ. CDR3 amino acids: CASSLGSTSVNEQFF. The CDR3 bases are TGCGCCAGCAGCTTGGGTAGTACTAGCGTCAATGAGCAGTTCTTC.

This rearrangement joins TRBV5-1 to TRBJ2-2; 9 bases agree with TRBD2. V lost 4 bases, J lost 3 bases, and 10 bases stayed unmatched. The CDR3 contains 17 residues. CDR1 and CDR2 from the germline V gene are SGHRS and YFSETQ. The chain's CDR3 is CASSKGPGLAYTGELFF. The CDR3 coding sequence is TGCGCCAGCAGCAAGGGACCGGGACTAGCTTACACCGGGGAGCTGTTTTTT. The whole variable domain, filled in from reference TRBV5-1 and TRBJ2-2, reads KAGVTQTPRYLIKTRGQQVTLSCSPISGHRSVSWYQQTPGQGLQFLFEYFSETQRNKGNFPGRFSGRQFSNSRSEMNVSTLELGDSALYLCASSKGPGLAYTGELFFGEGSRLTVL.

This clonotype turned up a few times. The J gene is TRBJ2-1, the V gene TRBV9, with D unclear. This CDR3 is built from 13 residues. The V gene's germline CDR1 is SGDLS and CDR2 YYNGEE. The germline V and J ends were trimmed by 2 bases and 2 bases, with 5 bases remaining between them. For the CDR3, the DNA is TGTGCCAGCAGCGTTAGCCCCTACAATGAGCAGTTCTTC. It specifies CASSVSPYNEQFF.

A note on this clonotype: Mismatch with germline at one junction end may stem from a read error. The chain is built from TRBV3-1 and TRBJ1-4, with a weak D call TRBD1 (6 bases). This CDR3 contains 17 residues. In germline, CDR1 is LGHDT, CDR2 YNNKEL (reference sequence). This chain's CDR3 is CASSKETGGGFNEKLFF. As DNA, the CDR3 is TGTGCCAGCAGCAAAGAGACAGGTGGGGGCTTTAATGAAAAACTGTTTTTT.

This clonotype was seen many times. V gene TRBV29-1 combines with J gene TRBJ1-2; TRBD1 matches 7 bases. After removal of 7 bases from V and 4 bases from J, the junction contained 6 bases not matched to a gene. From germline, CDR1 is SQVTM and CDR2 ANQGSEA. CDR3 size: 12 residues. The CDR3 reads CSDRQGGYGYTF. CDR3 coding DNA: TGCAGCGACCGACAGGGCGGCTATGGCTACACCTTC.

The rearrangement uses TRBV7-9 and TRBJ2-2; D gene ambiguous. The CDR3 extends over 16 amino acids. The V gene's germline CDR1 is SEHNR and CDR2 FQNEAQ (reference sequence). The V gene lost 0 bases and the J gene lost 5 bases, with 13 bases spanning the gap. The chain's CDR3 is CASSLAGSGGTGELFF. The CDR3 DNA reads as TGTGCCAGCAGCTTAGCAGGGTCCGGTGGGACCGGGGAGCTGTTTTTT.

This clonotype was detected many times. The genes are TRBV5-1 and TRBJ2-1; maybe TRBD1 (5 bases). The V gene lost 0 bases and the J gene lost 0 bases, with 19 bases spanning the gap. Germline-derived CDR1 and CDR2 are SGHRS and YFSETQ. This CDR3 is 19 amino acids long. The CDR3 DNA follows: TGCGCCAGCAGCTTGGTGCCGACAAGGGGAATTTCCTCCTACAATGAGCAGTTCTTC. Its protein product is CASSLVPTRGISSYNEQFF.

This sequence joins TRBV6-5 and TRBJ2-7, with TRBD2 matching over 15 bases. CDR3 size: 16 residues. The V segment lost 4 bases and the J segment 4 bases; nucleotides outside the gene matches: 5. Per germline, CDR1 MNHEY and CDR2 SVGAGI. DNA for the CDR3: TGTGCCAGCAGTTTTAGGACTAGCGGGAGGGAGTACGAGCAGTACTTC. Translating gives CASSFRTSGREYEQYF.